These 25 T cell receptor beta chains share one sample of origin, sequenced in a study of cytomegalovirus exposure and HLA in healthy donors. PCR was performed using 60 Vbeta and 13 Jbeta primers. Profiling relied on immunoSEQ multiplex PCR, and the TCRdb table lists in-frame clones only, not all of them. The data contain around 130,000 clones, about 63% of them seen just once; the ten biggest clones take up 1.6%. Sample: PBMCs. Receptors originate from a man aged 30 to 39 in good health and CMV-seropositive.

The chain joins TRBV2 to TRBJ2-1; possibly TRBD2 for D (6 bases). The CDR3 consists of 11 residues. Germline assignment: CDR1 SNHLY and CDR2 FYNNEI. V was trimmed by 6 bases and J by 10 bases, leaving 10 bases between them. The CDR3 coding sequence is TGTGCCAGCAGCCCGGAGGGGGAGCAGTTCTTC. Its protein is CASSPEGEQFF.

The V gene is TRBV28, the J gene TRBJ2-1, with a tentative D call TRBD2 (7 bases). The CDR3 covers 16 residues. Germline V gives CDR1 MDHEN, CDR2 SYDVKM. Trimming took 6 bases from V and 3 from J, leaving 18 bases between them. CDR3 loop: CASSGEGYRDYNEQFF. The CDR3 DNA sequence: TGTGCCAGCAGCGGGGAGGGATACAGGGACTACAATGAGCAGTTCTTC.

V and J are TRBV7-9 and TRBJ2-3, with D possibly TRBD2 on 6 matching bases. V lost 5 bases and J lost 2, with 11 bases in between. CDR1 and CDR2 (germline): SEHNR, FQNEAQ (reference sequence). The CDR3 is 14 amino acids. CDR3 residues: CASSDREFTDTQYF. CDR3 DNA sequence: TGTGCCAGCAGCGACCGGGAGTTCACAGATACGCAGTATTTT.

This chain joins TRBV18 and TRBJ2-7, with D uncertain. The CDR3 has 16 residues. Germline CDR1 KGHSH, CDR2 LQKENI. The germline V and J ends were trimmed by 2 bases and 2 bases, with 16 bases remaining between them. The CDR3 coding sequence is TGTGCCAGCTCACCAGGGCCGGCAGGTAGGACCTACGAGCAGTACTTC. This codes for CASSPGPAGRTYEQYF.

This clone showed up just a few times. This sequence joins TRBV5-1 and TRBJ2-1; TRBD2 matches 11 bases. The CDR3 sequence is 19 residues long. V gave up 0 bases and J gave up 8 bases; unmatched junction bases: 16. Looked up from germline, CDR1 is SGHRS and CDR2 is YFSETQ. DNA of the CDR3: TGCGCCAGCAGCTTGGCCTTGTTGGGAACTAGCGGGAGTGGCTATGAGCAGTTCTTC. This codes for CASSLALLGTSGSGYEQFF.

V usage is TRBV18 and J usage is TRBJ1-1, with D unclear. Per germline, CDR1 KGHSH and CDR2 LQKENI. Trimming stripped 1 base from V and 8 bases from J, with 11 bases between. The CDR3 runs to 13 residues. The DNA for the CDR3 is TGTGCCAGCTCACCACGAAGTTCGGGAGAAGCTTTCTTT. The encoded protein is CASSPRSSGEAFF.

CDR3 nucleotide sequence: TGTGCCAGCAAGGCCCTAGCGAACACCGGGGAGCTGTTTTTT. Translation: CASKALANTGELFF. The chain is built from TRBV11-3 and TRBJ2-2; no clear D. Germline V gene data show CDR1 as SGHNT and CDR2 as YENEEA. V was shortened by 7 bases and J by 0 bases, with 9 bases between the two germline ends. This CDR3 has 14 amino acids.

This clone was seen only a few times. The J gene is TRBJ2-7, the V gene TRBV7-2, with 10 bases fitting TRBD2. This CDR3 comprises 14 residues. V was pared by 3 bases and J by 4 bases, with 3 bases of the junction left unmatched. Germline CDR1 SGHTA, CDR2 FQGNSA. The CDR3 DNA sequence: TGTGCCAGCAGCTTGACTAGCGGGCAATACGAGCAGTACTTC. Its translation is CASSLTSGQYEQYF.

The J gene is TRBJ2-2, the V gene TRBV25-1, with TRBD1 identical over 8 bases. The V gene's germline CDR1 is MGHDK and CDR2 SYGVNS. Trimming cost V 3 bases and J 4 bases; bases outside gene matches: 4. This CDR3 is 15 amino acids long. The CDR3 reads CASSDIDRGTGELFF. For the CDR3, the DNA is TGTGCCAGCAGTGATATAGACAGGGGCACCGGGGAGCTGTTTTTT. The full variable domain, its missing parts supplied by reference TRBV25-1 and TRBJ2-2, is EADIYQTPRYLVIGTGKKITLECSQTMGHDKMYWYQQDPGMELHLIHYSYGVNSTEKGDLSSESTVSRIRTEHFPLTLESARPSHTSQYLCASSDIDRGTGELFFGEGSRLTVL.

The chain links TRBV7-9 to TRBJ2-2; 10 bases are shared with TRBD2. In germline, CDR1 is SEHNR, CDR2 FQNEAQ (reference sequence). CDR3 size: 15 residues. V dropped 3 bases and J dropped 5; count of bases not matched to a gene: 3. Here the CDR3 reads CASSLRLAGTGELFF. In DNA form, the CDR3 reads TGTGCCAGCAGCTTGAGACTAGCGGGTACCGGGGAGCTGTTTTTT.

The rearrangement uses TRBV4-1 and TRBJ2-2, with 9 bases that match TRBD2. Germline values: CDR1 MGHRA, CDR2 YSYEKL. V trimming: 1 base; J trimming: 5 bases; junction bases outside the gene matches: 11. The CDR3 totals 18 residues. In DNA form, the CDR3 reads TGCGCCAGCAGCCAAGGGCCCCATAGCGGGAGTAGGACCGGGGAGCTGTTTTTT. Translated: CASSQGPHSGSRTGELFF.

V usage is TRBV4-3 and J usage is TRBJ2-7; the D gene is possibly TRBD2 (5 bases). Trimming removed 1 base from V and 7 bases from J, with 14 bases in between. Germline CDR1 and CDR2: LGHNA and YSLEER. There are 14 residues in the CDR3. This chain's CDR3 is CASSQGREPEEQYF. In DNA form, the CDR3 reads TGCGCCAGCAGCCAAGGAAGGGAGCCGGAGGAGCAGTACTTC.

This clone was recorded only once. This sequence joins TRBV5-1 and TRBJ2-7; 7 positions agree with TRBD2. The CDR3 totals 17 residues. Per the germline V gene, CDR1 is SGHRS and CDR2 is YFSETQ. Losses at the gene ends were 0 bases for V and 0 bases for J; bases not matched to a gene: 9. The CDR3 nucleotides are TGCGCCAGCAGCTTGGCCATGTCAGGGAGGGGCTCCTACGAGCAGTACTTC. This gives the protein CASSLAMSGRGSYEQYF.

This clone appeared a few times. The CDR3 DNA reads as TGTGCCAGCAGCGTAGAGCAGGCCTTCTCTGGAAACACCATATATTTT. This sequence encodes CASSVEQAFSGNTIYF. The chain recombines TRBV9 with TRBJ1-3; D unresolved. Trimming stripped 0 bases from V and 0 bases from J, with 10 bases between. Germline loops: CDR1 SGDLS, CDR2 YYNGEE. The CDR3 totals 16 residues.

CDR3 bases: TGCGCCAGCAGCAGGGAGCCGAATCAGCCCCAGCATTTT. Translation gives CASSREPNQPQHF. V usage is TRBV5-1 and J usage is TRBJ1-5; D call uncertain. CDR3 length equals 13 residues. The germline V gene has CDR1 SGHRS and CDR2 YFSETQ. The V gene lost 4 bases and the J gene lost 4 bases, with 9 bases spanning the gap.

The chain employs TRBV7-9 and TRBJ2-1; TRBD1 is a possible D gene (5 bases). The CDR3 is 13 amino acids. V lost 1 base to trimming and J lost 16 bases, with 17 bases between them. From germline, CDR1 is SEHNR and CDR2 FQNEAQ (reference sequence). The CDR3 protein is CASSLVFGRVKFF. In DNA, the CDR3 is TGTGCCAGCAGCTTAGTGTTCGGCAGGGTAAAATTCTTC.

The chain has TRBV28 and TRBJ1-2, with D unresolved. The germline CDR1 and CDR2 sequences are MDHEN and SYDVKM. V was clipped by 8 bases and J by 4 bases, with 14 bases between them. This CDR3 is 13 amino acids long. CDR3 amino acids: CASHGSVFYGYTF. The CDR3 region has the DNA TGTGCCAGCCATGGTTCGGTGTTCTATGGCTACACCTTC.

This clone came up once. Written as DNA, the CDR3 is TGTGCCAGCAGCCTAGCCCCAGAACAGTACAATGAGCAGTTCTTC. Translated: CASSLAPEQYNEQFF. This chain uses TRBV28 with TRBJ2-1; TRBD2 is a possible D gene (5 bases). The V gene lost 6 bases and the J gene lost 4 bases, with 16 bases spanning the gap. Germline-derived CDR1 and CDR2 are MDHEN and SYDVKM. The CDR3 length is 15 residues.

This clone turned up a few times. The genes are TRBV6-1 and TRBJ2-7, with 9 bases that match TRBD1. Germline V gives CDR1 MNHNS, CDR2 SASEGT. CDR3 size: 16 residues. The trim removed 1 base at V and 3 bases at J, leaving 7 bases unmatched. The CDR3 nucleotides are TGTGCCAGCAGTGAAGGGCCGGGACAGGGATTCTACGAGCAGTACTTC. Protein: CASSEGPGQGFYEQYF.

This clone turned up a few times. DNA for the CDR3: TGTGCCAGCAGTTCCCCAGGGTCAGGTCGGGAGACCCAGTACTTC. As protein: CASSSPGSGRETQYF. The V gene is TRBV28, the J gene TRBJ2-5; maybe TRBD1 (5 bases). Germline assignment: CDR1 MDHEN and CDR2 SYDVKM. The CDR3 totals 15 residues. Trimming removed 4 bases at V and 5 bases at J, with 17 bases between.

The chain employs TRBV19 and TRBJ2-3, with TRBD1 identical over 8 bases. Germline CDR1 reads LNHDA; CDR2 reads SQIVND (reference sequence). This CDR3 has 16 amino acids. V gave up 5 bases and J gave up 2 bases; unmatched junction bases: 9. For the CDR3, the DNA is TGTGCCAGTAGTCCCGGAGCAGGGGGCTTCACAGATACGCAGTATTTT. Translation: CASSPGAGGFTDTQYF.

The chain has TRBV4-2 and TRBJ2-2, with a weak D call TRBD2 (6 bases). The germline CDR1 and CDR2 sequences are LGHNA and YNFKEQ. V gave up 3 bases and J gave up 5 bases, with 16 bases separating them. The CDR3 is 16 residues long. As DNA, the CDR3 is TGTGCCAGCAGCCATGGTGGGGGACGGGGGACCGGGGAGCTGTTTTTT. Amino acid sequence: CASSHGGGRGTGELFF.

Details on this clone: The junction and the germline gene differ at one end; a read error may be behind it. The gene calls are TRBV6-5 and TRBJ2-1; 9 bases are shared with TRBD2. From germline, CDR1 is MNHEY and CDR2 SVGAGI. The CDR3 extends over 15 amino acids. Here the CDR3 DNA reads TGTGCCAGCAGATTGGCGGGACTAGCCTATAATGAGCAGTTCTTC. This gives the protein CASRLAGLAYNEQFF.

The CDR3 loop reads CASSPGLAGSYEQYF. The CDR3 DNA sequence: TGTGCCAGCTCACCGGGACTAGCGGGCTCCTACGAGCAGTACTTC. V and J are TRBV18 and TRBJ2-7; 12 positions agree with TRBD2. Germline CDR1 KGHSH, CDR2 LQKENI. The V segment lost 3 bases and the J segment 0 bases; nucleotides outside the gene matches: 0. This CDR3 contains 15 residues.

The chain carries TRBV27 and TRBJ2-7; tentatively, D is TRBD1 (5 bases). Per the germline V gene, CDR1 is MNHEY and CDR2 is SMNVEV (reference sequence). With 6 bases removed from V and 3 bases from J, the gap between germline ends came to 18 bases. The CDR3 runs 15 residues. CDR3 sequence: CASRGVTDRGYEQYF. The CDR3 bases are TGTGCCAGCAGAGGGGTCACCGACAGAGGCTACGAGCAGTACTTC.